The 28 T cell receptor beta chains in this list originate from one sample, sequenced in a study of T-cell memory formation after mild COVID-19. TCRdb reprocessed the 5' RACE reads with MiXCR, giving one entry per CDR3 protein. In the table there are about 350,000 distinct CDR3 sequences, roughly 13% of which are singletons. Sequencing was performed on PBMCs or a T cell subset sorted from them (not recorded which). The receptors originated from a man younger than 30 who had mild COVID-19 (a few samples of this study predate the infection). Cell type and time point are not known.

The rearrangement links TRBV7-2 to TRBJ1-1, with a weak D call TRBD1 (6 bases). V was clipped by 5 bases and J by 3 bases, with 19 bases between them. The CDR3 sequence is 16 residues long. CDR1 is SGHTA and CDR2 is FQGNSA in the germline V gene. CDR3 sequence: CASSGGLWQGHTEAFF. DNA of the CDR3: TGTGCCAGCAGCGGCGGGTTGTGGCAGGGGCACACTGAAGCTTTCTTT.

This clonotype was detected many times. The chain couples TRBV2 to TRBJ1-2; unclear D gene. The germline CDR1 and CDR2 sequences are SNHLY and FYNNEI. The CDR3 is 14 residues long. Trimming took 6 bases from V and 4 from J, leaving 15 bases between them. CDR3 DNA sequence: TGTGCCAGCAGCTTATCGGGAGTTCCCTATGGCTACACCTTC. This codes for CASSLSGVPYGYTF.

The chain is built from TRBV18 and TRBJ2-7; no reliable D call. The germline CDR1 and CDR2 sequences are KGHSH and LQKENI. With 2 bases removed from V and 4 bases from J, the gap between germline ends came to 9 bases. This CDR3 has 13 amino acids. CDR3 coding DNA: TGTGCCAGCTCACCAAGCCAGGCTTACGAGCAGTACTTC. It yields the protein CASSPSQAYEQYF.

This clonotype was observed a few times. V and J are TRBV18 and TRBJ2-5; D is possibly TRBD2 (5 bases). The V end was cut by 2 bases, the J end by 5 bases, with 9 bases between. Germline lookup yields CDR1 KGHSH and CDR2 LQKENI. The CDR3 has 13 amino acids. The CDR3 DNA follows: TGTGCCAGCTCACCATTGGACTGGGAGACCCAGTACTTC. The encoded protein is CASSPLDWETQYF. The whole variable domain, filled in from reference TRBV18 and TRBJ2-5, reads NAGVMQNPRHLVRRRGQEARLRCSPMKGHSHVYWYRQLPEEGLKFMVYLQKENIIDESGMPKERFSAEFPKEGPSILRIQQVVRGDSAAYFCASSPLDWETQYFGPGTRLLVL.

V and J are TRBV5-1 and TRBJ2-5; possible D gene TRBD2, 6 bases. This CDR3 has 15 residues. V gave up 0 bases and J gave up 5 bases, with 14 bases separating them. CDR1 and CDR2 from the germline V gene are SGHRS and YFSETQ. For the CDR3, the DNA is TGCGCCAGCAGCTTGGGGGATAGCGGTATGGAGACCCAGTACTTC. It translates to CASSLGDSGMETQYF.

This clonotype has just a few counts. This chain uses TRBV4-3 with TRBJ2-5; D call uncertain. The CDR3 consists of 18 residues. Germline CDR1 is LGHNA and CDR2 is YSLEER. V lost 2 bases and J 3 bases, leaving 22 bases between the germline ends. In DNA form, the CDR3 reads TGCGCCAGCAGCCAACGGGCAGGCGTGCCCCGAAGGGAAGAGACCCAGTACTTC. Amino acids: CASSQRAGVPRREETQYF.

V and J are TRBV2 and TRBJ2-7; D gene ambiguous. The germline gives CDR1 SNHLY, CDR2 FYNNEI. The CDR3 is 14 residues long. Trimming took off 6 bases at V and 2 bases at J, with 14 bases between the two ends. CDR3 in DNA: TGTGCCAGCAGAGAGGCCAGCCTAACCTACGAGCAGTACGTC. Protein sequence: CASREASLTYEQYV.

This clonotype was seen only a few times. The chain couples TRBV12-3 or TRBV12-4 to TRBJ2-3; D not certain. The CDR3 runs to 14 residues. Trimming removed 8 bases from V and 1 base from J, with 13 bases in between. The CDR3 nucleotides are TGTGCCAGCGGGAACCCTCGGGGCACAGATACGCAGTATTTT. Amino acids: CASGNPRGTDTQYF.

This rearrangement joins TRBV2 to TRBJ2-7, with 8 bases that match TRBD1. The ends lost 5 bases at V and 7 bases at J; junction bases unmatched: 10. Germline V gene data show CDR1 as SNHLY and CDR2 as FYNNEI. This CDR3 has 14 amino acids. CDR3 protein: CASSLQGALGEQYF. Here the CDR3 DNA reads TGTGCCAGCAGTTTGCAGGGGGCTTTGGGAGAGCAGTACTTC.

The V call is TRBV9, the J call TRBJ1-1, with 9 bases lining up with TRBD1. The trim removed 3 bases at V and 1 base at J, leaving 7 bases unmatched. Germline V CDR1 and CDR2: SGDLS, YYNGEE. This CDR3 spans 16 amino acids. CDR3 protein: CASSGYGQGPNTEAFF. DNA of the CDR3: TGTGCCAGCAGCGGCTACGGACAGGGGCCGAACACTGAAGCTTTCTTT.

V gene TRBV7-3 combines with J gene TRBJ2-2; unclear D gene. In germline, CDR1 is SGHTA, CDR2 FQGTGA. The CDR3 sequence is 15 residues long. Trimming shortened V by 3 bases and J by 4 bases, and 12 bases separated the two germline ends. The CDR3 sequence is CASSFSVSGTGELFF. The CDR3 nucleotides read TGTGCCAGCAGCTTCTCTGTATCGGGCACCGGGGAGCTGTTTTTT.

The sample holds many counts of this clonotype. The chain is built from TRBV10-3 and TRBJ1-5, with D unresolved. Trimming cost V 4 bases and J 2 bases, with 15 bases left between them. There are 16 residues in the CDR3. The germline V gene has CDR1 ENHRY and CDR2 SYGVKD. Here the CDR3 DNA reads TGTGCCATCAGTGTGAGTCGGAGTGAGGGCAATCAGCCCCAGCATTTT. It codes for CAISVSRSEGNQPQHF.

This chain uses TRBV7-3 with TRBJ2-4; D possibly corresponds to TRBD2 (7 bases). There are 15 residues in the CDR3. The germline V gene has CDR1 SGHTA and CDR2 FQGTGA. V dropped 5 bases and J dropped 7 bases, with 18 bases sitting between them. Here the CDR3 reads CASSPEGEGGNIQYF. The CDR3 DNA is TGTGCCAGCAGCCCAGAGGGGGAGGGAGGTAACATTCAGTACTTC.

This clonotype was seen only a few times. The V gene is TRBV11-1, the J gene TRBJ2-2; tentative D call: TRBD2 (5 bases). CDR1 is SGHAT, CDR2 FQDESV, per germline (reference sequence). The V and J ends lost 5 bases and 6 bases respectively, with 16 bases between them. This CDR3 region has 15 residues. The CDR3 is CASSPKRLAAGELFF. The CDR3 coding sequence is TGTGCCAGCAGCCCAAAAAGGCTAGCAGCCGGGGAGCTGTTTTTT.

This chain links TRBV9 with TRBJ2-1; 8 bases agree with TRBD1. There are 15 residues in the CDR3. The germline V gene has CDR1 SGDLS and CDR2 YYNGEE. V shed 0 bases and J 2 bases; nucleotides not matched to a gene: 1. CDR3 residues: CASSVDRGAYNEQFF. The CDR3, as DNA: TGTGCCAGCAGCGTAGACAGGGGGGCCTACAATGAGCAGTTCTTC.

The chain has TRBV28 and TRBJ1-2, with D possibly being TRBD1 (5 bases). This CDR3 is built from 13 residues. Germline V lookup: CDR1 MDHEN, CDR2 SYDVKM. V shed 7 bases and J shed 8 bases, with 17 bases lying between them. The CDR3 nucleotides read TGTGCCAGCATCCCTGGGGCAGGCTTAGGCTACACCTTC. Translating gives CASIPGAGLGYTF.

The J gene is TRBJ2-5, the V gene TRBV5-4, with TRBD1 identical over 7 bases. The CDR3 consists of 16 residues. Germline values: CDR1 SGHNT, CDR2 YYREEE (reference sequence). With 1 base clipped from V and 5 bases from J, the junction kept 11 bases outside the gene matches. The CDR3 DNA sequence: TGTGCCAGCAGCTTGAGCCCAGGGGGAAGGTTGGAGACCCAGTACTTC. Residues: CASSLSPGGRLETQYF.

This clonotype appeared a few times. The chain links TRBV24-1 to TRBJ2-3; 11 nucleotides line up with TRBD1. The CDR3 is made up of 15 amino acids. Germline CDR1 is KGHDR and CDR2 is SFDVKD. With V trimmed by 4 bases and J by 5 bases, 4 bases remained unmatched. The CDR3 region is CATSDPDRGRDTQYF. The CDR3 DNA reads TGTGCCACCAGTGACCCGGACAGGGGGCGAGATACGCAGTATTTT.

Here the CDR3 DNA reads TGTGCCAGCAGCTTGGAACGTGAGCAGTACTTC. This codes for CASSLEREQYF. V and J are TRBV5-6 and TRBJ2-7, with D unclear. The CDR3 is 11 residues long. The germline CDR1 and CDR2 sequences are SGHDT and YYEEEE. Trimming took off 0 bases at V and 7 bases at J, with 5 bases between the two ends. Full variable domain (rest looked up from reference TRBV5-6 and TRBJ2-7): DAGVTQSPTHLIKTRGQQVTLRCSPKSGHDTVSWYQQALGQGPQFIFQYYEEEERQRGNFPDRFSGHQFPNYSSELNVNALLLGDSALYLCASSLEREQYFGPGTRLTVT.

The chain uses TRBV15 and TRBJ2-7; D ambiguous. The CDR3 runs 16 residues. Trimming removed 0 bases from V and 2 bases from J, with 14 bases in between. The germline gives CDR1 LNHNV, CDR2 YYDKDF (reference sequence). For the CDR3, the DNA is TGTGCCACCAGCAGAGATTGGTTGCACGGCGCCTACGAGCAGTACGTC. Translating gives CATSRDWLHGAYEQYV.

In its sample, this clonotype was seen a few times. This rearrangement joins TRBV7-9 to TRBJ2-4; unclear D gene. This CDR3 has 14 residues. Germline CDR1 SEHNR, CDR2 FQNEAQ (reference sequence). Trimming left V 5 bases short and J 3 bases short, with 11 bases between. The CDR3: CASSPDGLKNIQYF. The CDR3 DNA reads as TGTGCCAGCAGCCCAGACGGTCTCAAAAACATTCAGTACTTC.

J is TRBJ2-5 and V is TRBV20-1; possible D gene TRBD2, 6 bases. The CDR3 sequence is 14 residues long. V was cut by 3 bases and J by 5 bases, with 16 bases left in between. Germline CDR1 is DFQATT and CDR2 is SNEGSKA (reference sequence). The CDR3 DNA reads TGCAGTGCTAGTAGACCGGGGGACTGGGAGACCCAGTACTTC. Amino acid sequence: CSASRPGDWETQYF.

The chain couples TRBV7-9 to TRBJ2-1; TRBD2 matches at 9 bases. This CDR3 is 16 amino acids long. Per the germline V gene, CDR1 is SEHNR and CDR2 is FQNEAQ (reference sequence). V lost 5 bases and J lost 0; bases outside the gene matches: 5. The CDR3 protein is CASSQLAGTSYNEQFF. CDR3 sequence (DNA): TGTGCCAGCAGCCAACTAGCGGGTACCTCCTACAATGAGCAGTTCTTC. The entire variable domain, with the rest obtained from reference TRBV7-9 and TRBJ2-1, is as follows: DTGVSQNPRHKITKRGQNVTFRCDPISEHNRLYWYRQTLGQGPEFLTYFQNEAQLEKSRLLSDRFSAERPKGSFSTLEIQRTEQGDSAMYLCASSQLAGTSYNEQFFGPGTRLTVL.

This sequence joins TRBV7-3 and TRBJ2-2; 15 bases match TRBD2. Germline V gene sequence: CDR1 SGHTA, CDR2 FQGTGA. Unmatched junction bases numbered 6, after V lost 5 bases and J lost 2 bases. This CDR3 spans 18 amino acids. The CDR3 sequence: CASSRGLAGGQNTGELFF. The CDR3, as DNA: TGTGCCAGCAGCCGGGGACTAGCGGGGGGCCAAAACACCGGGGAGCTGTTTTTT.

This clonotype has only a few counts. This chain joins TRBV6-1 and TRBJ1-1, with no clear D. V was pared by 2 bases and J by 0 bases, with 4 bases between. Per the germline V gene, CDR1 is MNHNS and CDR2 is SASEGT. There are 13 residues in the CDR3. The CDR3 reads CASSELMNTEAFF. DNA of the CDR3: TGTGCCAGCAGTGAACTGATGAACACTGAAGCTTTCTTT.

CDR3 coding DNA: TGTGCCACCATACCCCGGGGGCCAAGCACAGATACGCAGTATTTT. Translating gives CATIPRGPSTDTQYF. The gene calls are TRBV7-9 and TRBJ2-3, with D perhaps given as TRBD1 or TRBD2 (6 bases each). V lost 10 bases and J 0 bases, leaving 17 bases between the germline ends. The CDR3 is 15 amino acids. Per germline, CDR1 SEHNR and CDR2 FQNEAQ (reference sequence).

The CDR3 region is CASSYPGEGQFF. CDR3 nucleotide sequence: TGTGCCAGCAGTTACCCAGGGGAAGGGCAGTTCTTC. V usage is TRBV6-5 and J usage is TRBJ2-1; D is perhaps TRBD1 (6 bases). The V end was cut by 2 bases, the J end by 12 bases, with 11 bases between. Germline-derived CDR1 and CDR2 are MNHEY and SVGAGI. There are 12 residues in the CDR3.

This clonotype was counted many times. This chain connects TRBV5-1 to TRBJ2-1; 11 bases fit TRBD2. This CDR3 has 15 amino acids. V was pared by 4 bases and J by 3 bases, with 3 bases of the junction left unmatched. Germline V CDR1 and CDR2: SGHRS, YFSETQ. DNA for the CDR3: TGCGCCAGCAGCCACGGGACTAGCGGCTACAATGAGCAGTTCTTC. This sequence encodes CASSHGTSGYNEQFF.